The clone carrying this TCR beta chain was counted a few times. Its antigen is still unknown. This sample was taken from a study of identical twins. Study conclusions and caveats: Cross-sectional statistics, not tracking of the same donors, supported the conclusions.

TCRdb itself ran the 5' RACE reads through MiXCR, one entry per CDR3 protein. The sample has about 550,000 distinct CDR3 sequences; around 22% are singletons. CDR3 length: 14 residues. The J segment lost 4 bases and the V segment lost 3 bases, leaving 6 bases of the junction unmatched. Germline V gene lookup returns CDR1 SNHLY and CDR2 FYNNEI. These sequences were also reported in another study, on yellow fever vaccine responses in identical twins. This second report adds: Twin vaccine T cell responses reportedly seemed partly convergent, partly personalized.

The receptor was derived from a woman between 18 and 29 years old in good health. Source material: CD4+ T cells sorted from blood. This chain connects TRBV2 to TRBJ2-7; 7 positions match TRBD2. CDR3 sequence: CASSEELAWYEQYF. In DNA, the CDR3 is TGTGCCAGCAGTGAGGAACTAGCGTGGTACGAGCAGTACTTC.